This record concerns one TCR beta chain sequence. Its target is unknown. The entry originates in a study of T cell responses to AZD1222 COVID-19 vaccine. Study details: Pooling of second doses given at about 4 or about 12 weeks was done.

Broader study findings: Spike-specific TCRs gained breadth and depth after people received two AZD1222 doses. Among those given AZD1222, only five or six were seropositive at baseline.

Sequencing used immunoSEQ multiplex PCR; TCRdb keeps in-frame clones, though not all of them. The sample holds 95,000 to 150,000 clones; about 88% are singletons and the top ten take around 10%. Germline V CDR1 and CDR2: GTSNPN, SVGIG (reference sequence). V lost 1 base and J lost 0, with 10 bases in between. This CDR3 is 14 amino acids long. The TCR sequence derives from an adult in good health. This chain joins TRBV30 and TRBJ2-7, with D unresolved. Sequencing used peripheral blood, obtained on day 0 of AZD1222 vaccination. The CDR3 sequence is CAWSAQGVSYEQYF. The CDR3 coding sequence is TGTGCCTGGAGTGCCCAAGGAGTCTCCTACGAGCAGTACTTC.